This T cell receptor beta chain was observed in a study of Ad26.COV2.S vaccination and SARS-CoV-2 variants. On the study more broadly: Donor had been placed in the Ad26.COV2.S arm of the COV1001 trial. In the study, Ad26.COV2.S was injected intramuscularly once, or twice 56 days apart. Study outcomes and limitations: Substantial post-vaccination breadth of spike-specific CD8+ and CD4+ T cell responses was reported.

With respect to this clone: Its antigen remains unidentified. Additional DNA sequences in this sample encode the identical CDR3.

The treatment: around 19 received Ad26.COV2.S at low or high dose, single or two shots; roughly five received placebo; per-sample allocation not given. Day 63 following the first vaccine or placebo injection was when the samples were taken. Sequencing was performed with immunoSEQ multiplex PCR; in TCRdb, only in-frame clones are kept and a portion is missing. This sample has about 400,000 clones; about nine tenths occur once, and the top ten carry 1.5% to 2%. The sequence was collected from a person between 18 and 59 years old who received the Ad26.COV2.S COVID-19 vaccine or a placebo. Source: peripheral blood, taken in a trial of Ad26.COV2.S vaccine versus placebo.

CDR3 sequence (DNA): TGTGCCACCAGCAGAGGGAGAGAGACCCAGTACTTC. This sequence encodes CATSRGRETQYF. The chain uses TRBV15 and TRBJ2-5; no reliable D call. The CDR3 is 12 amino acids. The ends were cut back, 1 base at V and 4 bases at J, with 4 bases in the middle. Per germline, CDR1 LNHNV and CDR2 YYDKDF (reference sequence).